This T cell receptor (beta chain) came from a study of T cell responses to AZD1222 COVID-19 vaccine. Clones were read by immunoSEQ multiplex PCR, and TCRdb kept only the in-frame ones, dropping some. The table records approximately 61,000 clones, roughly four fifths of them present only once. Overall study results and limits: Every sample of the repertoires postdated the peak T cell response.

On this clone itself: The antigen remains unidentified.

CDR3 length: 13 amino acids. The V gene end was trimmed by 5 bases and the J gene end by 6 bases; junction bases not matched to a gene: 4. The germline V gene has CDR1 SGHRS and CDR2 YFSETQ. The sample here was peripheral blood, taken 28 days after the second AZD1222 dose. V is TRBV5-1 and J is TRBJ2-2; 7 nucleotides match TRBD2. The sequence came from an adult who received the AZD1222 COVID-19 vaccine. CDR3 loop: CASRGRGAGELFF. CDR3 nucleotides: TGCGCCAGCAGGGGACGGGGGGCCGGGGAGCTGTTTTTT.